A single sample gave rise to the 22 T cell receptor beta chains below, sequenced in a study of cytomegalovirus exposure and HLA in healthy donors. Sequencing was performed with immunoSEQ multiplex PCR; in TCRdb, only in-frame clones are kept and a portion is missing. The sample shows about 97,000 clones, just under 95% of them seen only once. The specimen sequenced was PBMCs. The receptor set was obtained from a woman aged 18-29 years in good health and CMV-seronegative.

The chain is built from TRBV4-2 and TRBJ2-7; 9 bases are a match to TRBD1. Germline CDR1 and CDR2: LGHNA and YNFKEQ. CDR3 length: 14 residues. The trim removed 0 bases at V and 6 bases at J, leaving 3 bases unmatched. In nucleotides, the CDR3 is TGTGCCAGCAGCCAAGAAACAGGGGGCGCCGAGCAGTACTTC. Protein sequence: CASSQETGGAEQYF.

The CDR3 DNA reads as TGTGCCAGCAGCTTAGGGACTAGCGCGGGCGAGCAGTACTTC. Protein sequence: CASSLGTSAGEQYF. The chain joins TRBV11-2 to TRBJ2-7, with TRBD2 matching over 9 bases. This CDR3 comprises 14 residues. Germline V lookup: CDR1 SGHAT, CDR2 FQNNGV. V was pared by 1 base and J by 6 bases, with 4 bases of the junction left unmatched.

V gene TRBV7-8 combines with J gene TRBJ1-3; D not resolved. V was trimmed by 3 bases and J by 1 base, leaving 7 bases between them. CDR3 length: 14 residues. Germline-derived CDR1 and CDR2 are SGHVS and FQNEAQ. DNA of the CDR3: TGTGCCAGCAGCTTCGGGTCTTCTGGAAACACCATATATTTT. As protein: CASSFGSSGNTIYF.

CDR3 nucleotides: TGTGCCAGCAGCGAAGACAGGAGCTCTGGAAACACCATATATTTT. This codes for CASSEDRSSGNTIYF. The chain links TRBV5-4 to TRBJ1-3; D is possibly TRBD1 (6 bases). Per germline, CDR1 SGHNT and CDR2 YYREEE (reference sequence). The V end was cut by 4 bases, the J end by 0 bases, with 11 bases between. The CDR3 totals 15 residues.

The CDR3 DNA is TGTGCCAGCAGTCCAAAGGGGGCTAACTATGGCTACACCTTC. Translated: CASSPKGANYGYTF. The chain has TRBV6-1 and TRBJ1-2; possibly TRBD1 for D (6 bases). Germline assignment: CDR1 MNHNS and CDR2 SASEGT. This CDR3 comprises 14 residues. V gave up 5 bases and J gave up 0 bases, with 10 bases separating them.

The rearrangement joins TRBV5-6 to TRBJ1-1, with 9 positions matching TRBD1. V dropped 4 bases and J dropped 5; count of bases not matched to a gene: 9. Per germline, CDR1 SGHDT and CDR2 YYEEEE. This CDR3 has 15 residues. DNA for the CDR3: TGTGCCAGCAGCCGTCGACAGGGGGTAGGGACTGAAGCTTTCTTT. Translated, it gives CASSRRQGVGTEAFF.

The DNA of the CDR3 is TGTGCCATCAGTGAGTCGTCCCCCCAGAGCAATCAGCCCCAGCATTTT. Its protein product is CAISESSPQSNQPQHF. The chain employs TRBV10-3 and TRBJ1-5; D remains ambiguous. There are 16 residues in the CDR3. The germline CDR1 and CDR2 sequences are ENHRY and SYGVKD. V was shortened by 0 bases and J by 1 base, with 10 bases between the two germline ends.

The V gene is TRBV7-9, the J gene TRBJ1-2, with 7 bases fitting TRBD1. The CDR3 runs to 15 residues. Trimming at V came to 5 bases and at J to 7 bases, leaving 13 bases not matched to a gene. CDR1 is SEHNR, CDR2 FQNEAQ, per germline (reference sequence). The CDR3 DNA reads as TGTGCCAGCAGCCCGAGACAGGGTGCCGGAGCTGGCTACACCTTC. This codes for CASSPRQGAGAGYTF.

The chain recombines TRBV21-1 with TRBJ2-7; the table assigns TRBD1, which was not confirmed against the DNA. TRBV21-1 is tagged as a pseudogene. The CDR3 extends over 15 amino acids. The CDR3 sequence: CASNKVGDISYEQYF. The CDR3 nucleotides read TGTGCCAGCAACAAAGTTGGGGACATCTCCTACGAGCAGTACTTC.

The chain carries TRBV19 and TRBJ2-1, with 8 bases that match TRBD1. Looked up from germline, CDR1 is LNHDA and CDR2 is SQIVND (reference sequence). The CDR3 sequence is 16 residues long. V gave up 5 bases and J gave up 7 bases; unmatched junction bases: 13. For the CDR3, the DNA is TGTGCCAGTAGTGGGGCCGGGACAGGTGCTTGGAATGAGCAGTTCTTC. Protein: CASSGAGTGAWNEQFF.

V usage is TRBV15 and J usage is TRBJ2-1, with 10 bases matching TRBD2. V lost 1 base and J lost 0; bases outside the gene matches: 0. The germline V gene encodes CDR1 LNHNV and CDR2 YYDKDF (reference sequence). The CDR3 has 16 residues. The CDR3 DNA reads TGTGCCACCAGCAGAGCTAGCGGGGGCTCCTACAATGAGCAGTTCTTC. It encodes CATSRASGGSYNEQFF.

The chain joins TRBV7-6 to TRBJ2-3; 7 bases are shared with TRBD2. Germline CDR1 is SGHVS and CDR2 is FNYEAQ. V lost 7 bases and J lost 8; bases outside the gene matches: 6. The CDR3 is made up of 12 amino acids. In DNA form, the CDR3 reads TGTGCCAGCAATTCTGGGGGGGGTACGCAGTATTTT. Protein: CASNSGGGTQYF. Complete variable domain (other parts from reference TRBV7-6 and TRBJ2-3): GAGVSQSPRYKVTKRGQDVALRCDPISGHVSLYWYRQALGQGPEFLTYFNYEAQQDKSGLPNDRFSAERPEGSISTLTIQRTEQRDSAMYRCASNSGGGTQYFGPGTRLTVL.

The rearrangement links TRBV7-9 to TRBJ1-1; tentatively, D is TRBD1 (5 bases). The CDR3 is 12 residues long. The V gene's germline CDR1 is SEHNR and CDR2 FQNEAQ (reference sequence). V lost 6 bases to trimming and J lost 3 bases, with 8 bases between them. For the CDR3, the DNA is TGTGCCAGCAGGACAGCAGACACTGAAGCTTTCTTT. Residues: CASRTADTEAFF.

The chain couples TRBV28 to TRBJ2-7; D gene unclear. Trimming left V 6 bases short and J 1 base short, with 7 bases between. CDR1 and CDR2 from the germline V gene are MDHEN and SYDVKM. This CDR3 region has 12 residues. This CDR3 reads CASSLLSYEQYF. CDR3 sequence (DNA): TGTGCCAGCAGCCTCCTGTCCTACGAGCAGTACTTC.

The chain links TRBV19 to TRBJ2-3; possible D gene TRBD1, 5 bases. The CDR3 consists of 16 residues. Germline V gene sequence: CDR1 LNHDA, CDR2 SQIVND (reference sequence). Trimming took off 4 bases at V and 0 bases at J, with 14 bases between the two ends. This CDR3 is CASSRRTPSSTDTQYF. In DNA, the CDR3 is TGTGCCAGTAGTAGAAGGACACCTTCTAGCACAGATACGCAGTATTTT.

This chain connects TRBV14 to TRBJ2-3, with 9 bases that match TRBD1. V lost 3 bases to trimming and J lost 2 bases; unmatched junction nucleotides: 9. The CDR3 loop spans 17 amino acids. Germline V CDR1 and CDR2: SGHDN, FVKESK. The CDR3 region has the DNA TGTGCCAGCAGCCACCTCCCACAGGGGGCACCCACAGATACGCAGTATTTT. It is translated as CASSHLPQGAPTDTQYF. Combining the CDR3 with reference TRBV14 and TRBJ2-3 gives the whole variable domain EAGVTQFPSHSVIEKGQTVTLRCDPISGHDNLYWYRRVMGKEIKFLLHFVKESKQDESGMPNNRFLAERTGGTYSTLKVQPAELEDSGVYFCASSHLPQGAPTDTQYFGPGTRLTVL.

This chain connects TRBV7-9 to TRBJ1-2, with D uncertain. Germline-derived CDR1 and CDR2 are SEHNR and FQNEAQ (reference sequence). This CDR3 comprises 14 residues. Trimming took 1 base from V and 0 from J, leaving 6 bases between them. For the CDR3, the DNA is TGTGCCAGCAGCTTAGAACAGTCTAACTATGGCTACACCTTC. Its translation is CASSLEQSNYGYTF.

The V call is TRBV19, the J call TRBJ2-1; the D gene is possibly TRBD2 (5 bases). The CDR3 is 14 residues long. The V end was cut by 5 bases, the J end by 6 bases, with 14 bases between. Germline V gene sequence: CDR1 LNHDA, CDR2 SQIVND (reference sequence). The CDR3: CASSPRGPVNEQFF. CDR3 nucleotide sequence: TGTGCCAGTAGTCCCCGGGGTCCAGTCAATGAGCAGTTCTTC.

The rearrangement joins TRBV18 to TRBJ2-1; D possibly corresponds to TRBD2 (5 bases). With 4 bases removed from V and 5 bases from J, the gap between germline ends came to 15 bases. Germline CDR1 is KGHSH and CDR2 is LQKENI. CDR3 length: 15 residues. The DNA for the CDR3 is TGTGCCAGCTCACGGGGAGTCAGTGAAAACAATGAGCAGTTCTTC. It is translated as CASSRGVSENNEQFF. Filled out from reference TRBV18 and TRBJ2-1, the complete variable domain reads NAGVMQNPRHLVRRRGQEARLRCSPMKGHSHVYWYRQLPEEGLKFMVYLQKENIIDESGMPKERFSAEFPKEGPSILRIQQVVRGDSAAYFCASSRGVSENNEQFFGPGTRLTVL.

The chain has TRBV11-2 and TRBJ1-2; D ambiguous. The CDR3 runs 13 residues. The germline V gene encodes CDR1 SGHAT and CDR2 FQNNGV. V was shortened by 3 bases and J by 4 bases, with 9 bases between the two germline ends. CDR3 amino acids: CASSFPPGYGYTF. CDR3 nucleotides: TGTGCCAGCAGCTTTCCTCCGGGCTATGGCTACACCTTC. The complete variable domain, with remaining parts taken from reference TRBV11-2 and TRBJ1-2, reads EAGVAQSPRYKIIEKRQSVAFWCNPISGHATLYWYQQILGQGPKLLIQFQNNGVVDDSQLPKDRFSAERLKGVDSTLKIQPAKLEDSAVYLCASSFPPGYGYTFGSGTRLTVV.

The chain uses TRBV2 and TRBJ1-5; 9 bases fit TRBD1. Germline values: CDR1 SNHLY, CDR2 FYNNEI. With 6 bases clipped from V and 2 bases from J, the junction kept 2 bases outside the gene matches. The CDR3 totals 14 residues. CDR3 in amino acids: CASRRTGGNQPQHF. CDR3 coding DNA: TGTGCCAGCAGGCGGACAGGGGGCAATCAGCCCCAGCATTTT.

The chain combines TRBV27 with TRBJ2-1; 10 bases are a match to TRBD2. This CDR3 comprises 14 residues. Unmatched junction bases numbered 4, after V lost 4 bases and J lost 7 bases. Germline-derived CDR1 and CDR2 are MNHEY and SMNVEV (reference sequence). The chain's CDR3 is CASSSAGGDNEQFF. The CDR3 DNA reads TGTGCCAGCAGTTCAGCGGGGGGGGATAATGAGCAGTTCTTC.